Here is one T cell receptor (beta chain) with its context. This entry comes from a study of blood T cell repertoires in COVID-19. Study-level information: Material from acute and convalescent COVID-19 was sourced from the United States, Italy and Spain. Sample material is recorded as cDNA or gDNA derived from T cells, B-cell-depleted T cells, or PBMCs.

As handled by the study authors: Estimates of nucleated cell counts were drawn from the amplification of reference gene primers. The table came from immunoSEQ multiplex PCR; TCRdb's copy has only in-frame clones and leaves some out. The DNA was the basis for D and trimming; V, J and clone size are from that table. The table lists some 56,000 clones, 89% of them singletons. Germline CDR1 and CDR2: SGHRS and YFSETQ. CDR3 length: 16 amino acids. J gave up 4 bases and V 2 bases, and 10 bases lay outside the gene matches. This sequence originates from a human donor in a cohort sampled during active COVID-19. Source material: peripheral blood. The V call is TRBV5-1, the J call TRBJ2-3; 7 nucleotides match TRBD1. CDR3 nucleotides: TGCGCCAGCAGCTTCCGTTACAGGGGAAGGTCAGATACGCAGTATTTT. It encodes CASSFRYRGRSDTQYF.